This T cell receptor (beta chain) was profiled in a study of blood T cell repertoires in COVID-19. Study summary: Spain, Italy and the United States supplied samples that represented acute and convalescent COVID-19.

Participant-given clinical history determined each cohort assignment. CDR1 and CDR2 from the germline V gene are SGHNT and YYREEE (reference sequence). The CDR3 contains 14 residues. V was cut by 3 bases and J by 1 base, with 9 bases left in between. Sequencing was performed with immunoSEQ multiplex PCR; in TCRdb, only in-frame clones are kept and a portion is missing. This table has around 150,000 clones, more than 75% appearing once. This chain uses TRBV5-4 with TRBJ2-3; D is uncertain. The sequence was collected from a woman between 50 and 59 years old who had recovered from COVID-19. Material: PBMCs or T cells enriched from blood (not recorded which). CDR3 DNA: TGTGCCAGCAGCTCCAGATCACGCACAGATACGCAGTATTTT. The encoded protein is CASSSRSRTDTQYF.